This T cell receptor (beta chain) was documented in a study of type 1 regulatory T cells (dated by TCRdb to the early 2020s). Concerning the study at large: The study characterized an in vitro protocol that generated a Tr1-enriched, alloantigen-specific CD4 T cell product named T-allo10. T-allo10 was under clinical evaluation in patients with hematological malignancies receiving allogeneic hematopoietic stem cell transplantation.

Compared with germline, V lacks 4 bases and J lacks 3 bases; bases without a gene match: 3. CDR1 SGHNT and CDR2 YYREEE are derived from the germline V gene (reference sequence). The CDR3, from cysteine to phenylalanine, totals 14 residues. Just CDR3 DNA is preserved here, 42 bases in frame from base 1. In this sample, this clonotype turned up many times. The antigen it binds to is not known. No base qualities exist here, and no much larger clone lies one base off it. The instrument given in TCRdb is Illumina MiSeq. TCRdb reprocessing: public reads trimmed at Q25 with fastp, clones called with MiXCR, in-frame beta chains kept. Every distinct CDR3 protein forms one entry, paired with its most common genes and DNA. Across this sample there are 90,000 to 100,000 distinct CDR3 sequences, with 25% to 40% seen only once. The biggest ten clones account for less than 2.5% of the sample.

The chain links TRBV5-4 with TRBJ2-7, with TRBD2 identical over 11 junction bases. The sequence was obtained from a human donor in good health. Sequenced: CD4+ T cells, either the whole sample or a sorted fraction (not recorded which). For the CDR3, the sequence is CASSQGLADYEQYF. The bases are TGTGCCAGCAGCCAGGGACTAGCGGACTACGAGCAGTACTTC.